A selection of T cell receptor beta chains follows, all from one sample in a study of immune evolution from preneoplasia to lung adenocarcinoma. Sequenced by immunoSEQ multiplex PCR; TCRdb stores in-frame clones only, minus some. The profile shows over 30,000 clones, about 73% of them singletons. Sequenced material: FFPE invasive lung adenocarcinoma tissue. These receptors came from a person aged 55 to 69 with lung adenocarcinoma. The CDR3 runs from the conserved cysteine through the conserved F or W. D genes are given only for firm matches. A clone size is listed for some rows: how often the clone was seen (once, few, many), or a class if it is expanded.

v_gene	abundance	j_gene	d_gene	CDR3nt	CDR3aa
TRBV28	-	TRBJ1-1	TRBD1	TGTGCCAGTCTGGGACAGCCGCAACAGATAGCTTTCTTT	CASLGQPQQIAFF
TRBV7-9	-	TRBJ2-6	-	TGTGCCAGCAGCCCAGGACGGACCTCTGGGGCCAACGTCCTGACTTTC	CASSPGRTSGANVLTF
TRBV4-2	-	TRBJ1-1	-	TGTGCCAGCAGCCAAGATTTGGTAGCGAACACTGAAGCTTTCTTT	CASSQDLVANTEAFF
TRBV6-5	-	TRBJ2-2	TRBD2	TGTGCCAGTAGACTATCGGGACTAGCGAGGGAGCTGTTTTTT	CASRLSGLARELFF
TRBV30	-	TRBJ1-5	TRBD1	TGTGCCTGGAGTATAAACAGGGGGCACGGTCAGCCCCAGCATTTT	CAWSINRGHGQPQHF
TRBV9	few	TRBJ2-2	TRBD2	TGTGCCAGCAGCGTCGGAGTCTCGGGACTAGCGGGAGAATTGGACGGGGAGCTGTTTTTT	CASSVGVSGLAGELDGELFF
TRBV5-4	few	TRBJ2-5	TRBD1	TGTGCCAGCGGACGACAGGGGGCAGAGACCCAGTACTTC	CASGRQGAETQYF
TRBV7-9	-	TRBJ1-3	-	TGTGCCAGCAGCCCGCCGAGAAGTCTATCTGGAAACACCATATATTTT	CASSPPRSLSGNTIYF
TRBV5-6	-	TRBJ2-7	-	TGTGCCAGCAGCTTTGAAGTTCCGGGGGGCTTGAGCTCCTACGAGCAGTACTTC	CASSFEVPGGLSSYEQYF
TRBV7-2	-	TRBJ1-2	TRBD1	TGTGCCAGCAGCCCTGGTACAGGGGCGCGGTTTGGCTACACCTTC	CASSPGTGARFGYTF
TRBV5-8	-	TRBJ2-7	-	TGTGCCAGCAGCTTGGGCAGTACCTACTACGAGCAGTACTTC	CASSLGSTYYEQYF
TRBV6-4	medium-sized	TRBJ2-2	TRBD1	TGTGCCAGCAGTCCCGGGACAGGGAACACCGGGGAGCTGTTTTTT	CASSPGTGNTGELFF
TRBV28	few	TRBJ2-6	TRBD1	TGTGCCAGCAGTTTATCAGGACAGGGTACCTCTGGCGCTTTC	CASSLSGQGTSGAF
TRBV7-3	-	TRBJ2-1	-	TGTGCCAGCAGCTTACAGAGAAACAATGAGCAGTTCTTC	CASSLQRNNEQFF
TRBV6-5	-	TRBJ1-2	-	TGTGCCAGCAGTATAGCGGGTTGGGGTGGCTACACCTTC	CASSIAGWGGYTF
TRBV18	once	TRBJ1-1	-	TGTGCCAGCTCAAAGCCGGGCAGTGAAGCTTTCTTT	CASSKPGSEAFF
TRBV30	-	TRBJ1-4	-	TGTGCCTGGAGCAGGGGAGGTGAAAAACTGTTTTTT	CAWSRGGEKLFF
TRBV9	-	TRBJ2-1	-	TGTGCCAGCAGCTTCTCAACAGGGAGCTCCTACAATGAGCAGTTCTTC	CASSFSTGSSYNEQFF
TRBV2	-	TRBJ2-1	TRBD2	TGTGCCAGCAACAAAGGACTAGCCGGGCGCAATGAGCAGTTCTTC	CASNKGLAGRNEQFF
TRBV28	few	TRBJ1-5	-	TGTGCCACTCGAGCGGGGGGAGGCAATCAGCCCCAGCATTTT	CATRAGGGNQPQHF
TRBV29-1	-	TRBJ1-1	-	TGCAGCGTTGACAGGGAGTCTTTCTTT	CSVDRESFF
TRBV10-1	-	TRBJ2-3	-	TGCGCCAGCAGTGAACAAGGGGCGGAAAATACGCAGTATTTT	CASSEQGAENTQYF
TRBV18	-	TRBJ1-2	-	TGTGCCAGCTCACCGGGGTGGATTTCTTCGCTGGGCTACACCTTC	CASSPGWISSLGYTF
TRBV5-8	few	TRBJ2-7	-	TGTGCCAGCAGCTTGACCGGGAGCCTGCTAAGGGAGCAGTACTTC	CASSLTGSLLREQYF
TRBV11-3	-	TRBJ1-2	TRBD1	TGTGCCAGCAGCTTACACGGACAGGGTGTCGGCTACACCTTC	CASSLHGQGVGYTF
TRBV4-2	medium-sized	TRBJ1-2	-	TGTGCCAGCAGCCCGGAAGCTGGGGGCTATGGCTACACCTTC	CASSPEAGGYGYTF
TRBV10-3	few	TRBJ2-2	TRBD2	TGTGCCATCAGTGAGCCGGAGAAGGGCGGGAGGTCCGGGGAGCTGTTTTTT	CAISEPEKGGRSGELFF
TRBV30	-	TRBJ2-3	-	TGTGCCTGGAGTCGAGGCAACACAGATACGCAGTATTTT	CAWSRGNTDTQYF
TRBV14	-	TRBJ2-5	-	TGTGCCAGCAGCCAAGTCGGGGCCCAGTACTTC	CASSQVGAQYF
TRBV4-2	-	TRBJ2-1	TRBD2	TGTGCCAGCAGCCTTAGCGGGAGGAGCTCCTACAATGAGCAGTTCTTC	CASSLSGRSSYNEQFF
TRBV4-2	-	TRBJ1-3	-	TGTGCCAGCAGCCAAGATAAATCCCGTACCTCTGGAAACACCATATATTTT	CASSQDKSRTSGNTIYF
TRBV10-3	once	TRBJ2-7	TRBD1	TGTGCCATCAGTGAGTCCCTACAGGGGTCCTACGAGCAGTACTTC	CAISESLQGSYEQYF
TRBV29-1	-	TRBJ2-3	TRBD2	TGCAGCGTCGGGAGGGCACGCACAGATACGCAGTATTTT	CSVGRARTDTQYF
TRBV5-1	-	TRBJ2-7	-	TGCGCCAGCGGCAGGGGTGGGACTACAAGTTACGAGCAGTACTTC	CASGRGGTTSYEQYF
TRBV5-1	-	TRBJ2-3	-	TGCGCCAGCAGCGCCGGCCCGGCGGCGGGTACGCAGTATTTT	CASSAGPAAGTQYF
TRBV2	-	TRBJ2-6	-	TGTGCCAACTACAGGTCTGGGGCCAACGTCCTGACTTTC	CANYRSGANVLTF
TRBV11-3	-	TRBJ2-1	-	TGTGCCAGCAGCTTTTCATTTGCTAGGGATGAGCAGTTCTTC	CASSFSFARDEQFF
TRBV11-3	-	TRBJ2-3	TRBD2	TGTGCCAGCAGCTCCGGGACTAGCGGGAAGGCAGATACGCAGTATTTT	CASSSGTSGKADTQYF